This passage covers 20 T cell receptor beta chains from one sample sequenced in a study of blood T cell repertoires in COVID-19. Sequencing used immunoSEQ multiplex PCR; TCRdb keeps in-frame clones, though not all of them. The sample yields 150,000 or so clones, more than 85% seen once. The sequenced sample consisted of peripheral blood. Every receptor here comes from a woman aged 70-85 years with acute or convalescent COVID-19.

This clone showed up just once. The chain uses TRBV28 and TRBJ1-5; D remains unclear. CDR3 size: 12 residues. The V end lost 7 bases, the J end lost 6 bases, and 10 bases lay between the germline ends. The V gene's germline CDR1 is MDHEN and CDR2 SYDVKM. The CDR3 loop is CASTAATQPQHF. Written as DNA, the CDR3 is TGTGCCAGCACAGCAGCGACTCAGCCCCAGCATTTT.

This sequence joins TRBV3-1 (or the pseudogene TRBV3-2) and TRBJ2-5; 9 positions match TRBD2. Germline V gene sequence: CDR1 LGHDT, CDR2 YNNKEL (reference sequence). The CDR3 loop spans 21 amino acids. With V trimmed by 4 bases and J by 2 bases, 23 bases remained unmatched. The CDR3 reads CASSRGDTPTAGLAGQETQYF. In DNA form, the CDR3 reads TGTGCCAGCAGCCGAGGGGACACCCCAACGGCGGGGCTAGCGGGGCAAGAGACCCAGTACTTC.

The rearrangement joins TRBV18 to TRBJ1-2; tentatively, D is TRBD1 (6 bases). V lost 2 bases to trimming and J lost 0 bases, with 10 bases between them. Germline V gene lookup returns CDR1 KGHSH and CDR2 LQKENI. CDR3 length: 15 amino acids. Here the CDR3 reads CASSPGGQTNYGYTF. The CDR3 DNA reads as TGTGCCAGCTCACCAGGTGGACAGACTAACTATGGCTACACCTTC.

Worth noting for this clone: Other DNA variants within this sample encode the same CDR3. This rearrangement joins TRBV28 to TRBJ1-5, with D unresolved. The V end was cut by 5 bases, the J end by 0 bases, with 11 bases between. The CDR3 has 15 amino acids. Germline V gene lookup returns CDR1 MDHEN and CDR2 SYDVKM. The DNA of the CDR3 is TGTGCCAGCAGTCCACCAGGATATAGCAATCAGCCCCAGCATTTT. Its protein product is CASSPPGYSNQPQHF.

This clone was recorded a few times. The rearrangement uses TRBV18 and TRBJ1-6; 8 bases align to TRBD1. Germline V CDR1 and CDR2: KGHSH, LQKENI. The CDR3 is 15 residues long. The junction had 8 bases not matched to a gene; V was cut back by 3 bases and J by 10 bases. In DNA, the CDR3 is TGTGCCAGCTCACCGGACGGGACAGGAGCCTCACCCCTCCACTTT. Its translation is CASSPDGTGASPLHF.

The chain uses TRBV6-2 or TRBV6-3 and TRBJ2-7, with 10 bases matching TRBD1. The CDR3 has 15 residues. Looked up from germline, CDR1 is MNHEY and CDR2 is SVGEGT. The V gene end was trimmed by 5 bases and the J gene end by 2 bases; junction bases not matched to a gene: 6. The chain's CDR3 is CASSPLGTGAYEQYF. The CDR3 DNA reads TGTGCCAGCAGTCCGCTCGGGACAGGGGCCTACGAGCAGTACTTC.

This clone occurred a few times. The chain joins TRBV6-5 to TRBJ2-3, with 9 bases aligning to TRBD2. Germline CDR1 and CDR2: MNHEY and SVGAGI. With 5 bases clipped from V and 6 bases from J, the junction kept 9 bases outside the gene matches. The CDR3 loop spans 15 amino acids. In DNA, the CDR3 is TGTGCCAGCAGTCACCCGGGACTAGCTGCCGATACGCAGTATTTT. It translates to CASSHPGLAADTQYF.

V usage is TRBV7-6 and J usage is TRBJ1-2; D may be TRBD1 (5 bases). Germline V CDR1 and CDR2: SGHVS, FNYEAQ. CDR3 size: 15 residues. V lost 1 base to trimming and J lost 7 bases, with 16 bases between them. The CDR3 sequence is CASSLGGGGTGGYTF. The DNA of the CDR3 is TGTGCCAGCAGCTTAGGGGGGGGAGGGACTGGTGGCTACACCTTC.

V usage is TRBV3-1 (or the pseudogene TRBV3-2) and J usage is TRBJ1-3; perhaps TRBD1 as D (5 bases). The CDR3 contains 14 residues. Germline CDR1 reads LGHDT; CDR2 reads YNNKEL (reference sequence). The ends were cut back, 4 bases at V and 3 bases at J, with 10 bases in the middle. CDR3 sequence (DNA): TGTGCCAGCAGCCTGGGACTCCTTGGAAACACCATATATTTT. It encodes CASSLGLLGNTIYF.

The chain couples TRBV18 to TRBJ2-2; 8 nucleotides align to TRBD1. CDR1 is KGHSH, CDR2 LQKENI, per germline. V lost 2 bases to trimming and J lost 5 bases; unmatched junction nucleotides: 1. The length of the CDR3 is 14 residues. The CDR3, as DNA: TGTGCCAGCTCACCAGGACAGGGTACCGGGGAGCTGTTTTTT. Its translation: CASSPGQGTGELFF.

In DNA, the CDR3 is TGCGCCAGCAGCTTGGCCTTAGACGGGGACACCGGGGAGCTGTTTTTT. Its protein is CASSLALDGDTGELFF. J is TRBJ2-2 and V is TRBV5-1, with D perhaps matching TRBD2 (5 bases). Per germline, CDR1 SGHRS and CDR2 YFSETQ. The V and J ends lost 0 bases and 3 bases respectively, with 12 bases between them. The CDR3 covers 16 residues. Based on the CDR3 plus reference TRBV5-1 and TRBJ2-2, the full variable domain is KAGVTQTPRYLIKTRGQQVTLSCSPISGHRSVSWYQQTPGQGLQFLFEYFSETQRNKGNFPGRFSGRQFSNSRSEMNVSTLELGDSALYLCASSLALDGDTGELFFGEGSRLTVL.

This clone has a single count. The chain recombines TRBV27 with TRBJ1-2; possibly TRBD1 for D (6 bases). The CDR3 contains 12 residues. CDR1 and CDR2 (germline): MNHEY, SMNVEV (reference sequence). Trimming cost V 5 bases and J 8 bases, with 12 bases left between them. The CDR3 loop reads CASSPTGFGYTF. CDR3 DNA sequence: TGTGCCAGCAGTCCCACAGGGTTCGGCTACACCTTC.

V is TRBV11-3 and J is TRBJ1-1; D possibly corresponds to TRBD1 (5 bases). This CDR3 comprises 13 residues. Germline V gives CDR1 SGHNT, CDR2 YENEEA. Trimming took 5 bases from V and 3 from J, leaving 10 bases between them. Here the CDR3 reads CASSPGSHTEAFF. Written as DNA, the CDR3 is TGTGCCAGCAGCCCAGGGTCGCACACTGAAGCTTTCTTT.

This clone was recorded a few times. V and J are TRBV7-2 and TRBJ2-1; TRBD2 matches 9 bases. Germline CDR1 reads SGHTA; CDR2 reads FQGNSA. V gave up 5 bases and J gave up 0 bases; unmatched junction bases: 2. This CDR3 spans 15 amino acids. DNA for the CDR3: TGTGCCAGCAGCGGCGGGGGGGCCTCCTACAATGAGCAGTTCTTC. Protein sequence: CASSGGGASYNEQFF.

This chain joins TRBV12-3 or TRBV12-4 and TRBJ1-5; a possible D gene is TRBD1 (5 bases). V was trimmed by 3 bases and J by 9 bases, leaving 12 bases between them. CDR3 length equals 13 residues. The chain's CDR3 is CASSFGAGMPQHF. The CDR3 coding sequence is TGTGCCAGCAGTTTTGGGGCGGGGATGCCCCAGCATTTT.

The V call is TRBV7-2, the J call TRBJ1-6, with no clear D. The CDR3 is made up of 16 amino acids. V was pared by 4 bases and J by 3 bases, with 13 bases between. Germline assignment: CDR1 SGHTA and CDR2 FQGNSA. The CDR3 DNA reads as TGTGCCAGCAGCTCCAGGACTGTTTTCTATAATTCACCCCTCCACTTT. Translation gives CASSSRTVFYNSPLHF.

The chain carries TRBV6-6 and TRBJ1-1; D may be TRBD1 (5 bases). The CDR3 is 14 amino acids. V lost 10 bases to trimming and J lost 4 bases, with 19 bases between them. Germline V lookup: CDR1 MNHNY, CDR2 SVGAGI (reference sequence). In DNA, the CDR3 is TGTGCCACCACCGCCTGGGGAGGGGTCACTGAAGCTTTCTTT. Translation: CATTAWGGVTEAFF.

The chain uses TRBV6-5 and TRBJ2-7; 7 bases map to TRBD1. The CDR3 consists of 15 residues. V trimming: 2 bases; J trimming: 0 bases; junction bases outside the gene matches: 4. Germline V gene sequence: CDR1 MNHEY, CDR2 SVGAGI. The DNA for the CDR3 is TGTGCCAGCAGTTACGGGACAGCCCACTCCTACGAGCAGTACTTC. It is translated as CASSYGTAHSYEQYF.

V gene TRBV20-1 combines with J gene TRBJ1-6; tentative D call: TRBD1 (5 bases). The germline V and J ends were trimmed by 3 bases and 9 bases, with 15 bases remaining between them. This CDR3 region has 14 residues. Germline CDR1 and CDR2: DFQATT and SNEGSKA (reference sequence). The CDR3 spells CSASGRQGGSPLHF. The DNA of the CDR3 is TGCAGTGCTAGTGGCAGGCAGGGTGGTTCACCCCTCCACTTT.

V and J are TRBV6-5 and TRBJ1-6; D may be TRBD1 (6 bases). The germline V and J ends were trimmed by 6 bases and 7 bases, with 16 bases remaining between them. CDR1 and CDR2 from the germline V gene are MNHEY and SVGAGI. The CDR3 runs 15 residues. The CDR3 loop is CASSLRQALNSPLHF. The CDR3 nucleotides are TGTGCCAGCAGCCTCCGACAGGCGCTCAATTCACCCCTCCACTTT.